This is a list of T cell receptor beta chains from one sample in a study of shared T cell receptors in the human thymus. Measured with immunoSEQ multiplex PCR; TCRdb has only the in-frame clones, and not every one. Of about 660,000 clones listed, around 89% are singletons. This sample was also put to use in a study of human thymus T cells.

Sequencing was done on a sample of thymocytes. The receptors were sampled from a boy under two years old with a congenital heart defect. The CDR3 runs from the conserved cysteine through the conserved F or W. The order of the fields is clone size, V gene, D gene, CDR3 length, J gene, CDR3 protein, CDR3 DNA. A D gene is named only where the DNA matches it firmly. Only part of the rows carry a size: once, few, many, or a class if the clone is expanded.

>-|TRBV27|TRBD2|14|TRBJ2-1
CASSPAGPGNEQFF
TGTGCCAGCAGTCCAGCGGGACCGGGGAATGAGCAGTTCTTC
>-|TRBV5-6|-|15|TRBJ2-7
CASSLLNRDTLEQYF
TGTGCCAGCAGCTTGCTCAACCGGGACACTCTCGAGCAGTACTTC
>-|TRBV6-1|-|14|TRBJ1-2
CASSFGQTNYGYTF
TGTGCCAGCAGTTTTGGACAGACTAACTATGGCTACACCTTC
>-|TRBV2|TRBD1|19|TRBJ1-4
CASSEAGGQGERTNEKLFF
TGTGCCAGCAGTGAAGCAGGGGGACAGGGAGAGCGAACTAATGAAAAACTGTTTTTT
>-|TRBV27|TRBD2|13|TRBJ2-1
CAISGTSYNEQFF
TGTGCCATTAGCGGGACCTCCTACAATGAGCAGTTCTTC
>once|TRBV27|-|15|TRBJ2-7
CARVYTRTGSYEQYF
TGTGCCAGAGTCTATACGAGAACAGGGAGCTACGAGCAGTACTTC
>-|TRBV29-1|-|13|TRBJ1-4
CSVVPGVNEKLFF
TGCAGCGTTGTCCCGGGAGTGAATGAAAAACTGTTTTTT
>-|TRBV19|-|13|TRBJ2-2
CASSIPGAGELFF
TGTGCCAGTAGTATACCAGGGGCCGGGGAGCTGTTTTTT
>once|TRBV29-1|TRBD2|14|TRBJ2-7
CSVSGLAGDGEQYF
TGCAGCGTTTCGGGACTAGCGGGAGACGGCGAGCAGTACTTC
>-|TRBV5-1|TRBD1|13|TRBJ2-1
CASSGRTGSEQFF
TGCGCCAGCAGCGGACGGACAGGGAGTGAGCAGTTCTTC
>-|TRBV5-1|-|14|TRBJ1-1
CASKFRSYFTEAFF
TGCGCCAGCAAATTCAGGTCGTATTTCACTGAAGCTTTCTTT
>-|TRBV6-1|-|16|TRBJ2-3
CASSAARDQVTDTQYF
TGTGCCAGCAGTGCGGCGAGGGATCAGGTTACAGATACGCAGTATTTT
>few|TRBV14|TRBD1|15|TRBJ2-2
CASSPVRGLNGELFF
TGTGCCAGCAGCCCGGTCAGGGGGCTTAACGGGGAGCTGTTTTTT
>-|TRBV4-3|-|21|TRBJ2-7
CASSQGDDRGGEPGGVDEQYF
TGCGCCAGCAGCCAAGGGGATGACAGGGGAGGTGAGCCGGGGGGCGTCGACGAGCAGTACTTC
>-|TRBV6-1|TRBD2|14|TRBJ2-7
CASSEVLAGGGQYF
TGTGCCAGCAGTGAAGTTCTAGCGGGAGGAGGGCAGTACTTC
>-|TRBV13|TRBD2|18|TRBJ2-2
CASSLCHEREGPPGELFF
TGTGCCAGCAGCTTATGTCATGAGCGGGAGGGCCCCCCCGGGGAGCTGTTTTTT
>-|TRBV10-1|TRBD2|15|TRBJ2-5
CASSIAPSGKETQYF
TGCGCCAGCAGCATTGCCCCTAGCGGGAAAGAGACCCAGTACTTC
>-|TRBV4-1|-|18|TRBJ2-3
CASSQAPGLRPSPDTQYF
TGCGCCAGCAGCCAAGCCCCGGGACTCCGACCATCCCCAGATACGCAGTATTTT
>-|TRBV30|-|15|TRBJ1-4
CAWSLWLATNEKLFF
TGTGCCTGGAGTCTCTGGCTGGCAACTAATGAAAAACTGTTTTTT
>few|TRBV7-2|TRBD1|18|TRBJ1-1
CASSLNGDRGHWNTEAFF
TGTGCCAGCAGCTTAAACGGGGACAGGGGGCATTGGAACACTGAAGCTTTCTTT
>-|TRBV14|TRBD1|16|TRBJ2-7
CASSQDRDRSSYEQYF
TGTGCCAGCAGCCAGGACCGGGACAGGAGCTCCTACGAGCAGTACTTC
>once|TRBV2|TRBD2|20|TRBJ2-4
CASSEAWGSGRGLAKNIQYF
TGTGCCAGCAGTGAAGCCTGGGGTAGCGGGAGGGGCTTAGCCAAAAACATTCAGTACTTC
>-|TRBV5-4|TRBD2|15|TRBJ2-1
CASSLDGLAVNEQFF
TGTGCCAGCAGCTTGGATGGACTAGCGGTGAATGAGCAGTTCTTC
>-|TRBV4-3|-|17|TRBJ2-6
CASSQALGRAGANVLTF
TGCGCCAGCAGCCAGGCTTTGGGGCGAGCCGGGGCCAACGTCCTGACTTTC
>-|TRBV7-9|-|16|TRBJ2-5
CASSLAGHQLQETQYF
TGTGCCAGCAGCTTAGCGGGACACCAACTCCAAGAGACCCAGTACTTC
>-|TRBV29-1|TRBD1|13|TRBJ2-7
CSVEGDSSYEQYF
TGCAGCGTTGAAGGGGACAGCTCCTACGAGCAGTACTTC
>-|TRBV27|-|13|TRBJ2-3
CASSSHCTDTQYF
TGTGCCAGCAGTTCCCACTGCACAGATACGCAGTATTTT
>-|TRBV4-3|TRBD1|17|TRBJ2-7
CASSQARDRAAPGEQYF
TGCGCCAGCAGCCAAGCCCGGGACAGGGCCGCCCCCGGCGAGCAGTACTTC
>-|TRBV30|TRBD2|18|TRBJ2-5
CAWSLGLLAGGPEETQYF
TGTGCCTGGAGTCTCGGATTGCTAGCGGGAGGGCCAGAAGAGACCCAGTACTTC